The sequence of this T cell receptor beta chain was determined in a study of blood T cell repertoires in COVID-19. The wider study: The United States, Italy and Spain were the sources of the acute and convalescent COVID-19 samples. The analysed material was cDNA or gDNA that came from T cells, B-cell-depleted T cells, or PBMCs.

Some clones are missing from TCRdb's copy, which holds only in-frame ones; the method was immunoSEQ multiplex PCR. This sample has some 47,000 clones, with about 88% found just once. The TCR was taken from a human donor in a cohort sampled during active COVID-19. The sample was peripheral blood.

As DNA, the CDR3 is TGTGCCAGCAGCCGACCCGGGGGGGGGAATGAAAAACTGTTTTTT. This sequence encodes CASSRPGGGNEKLFF. The chain is built from TRBV3-1 (or the pseudogene TRBV3-2) and TRBJ1-4, with D possibly being TRBD1 (5 bases). Germline V gene data show CDR1 as LGHDT and CDR2 as YNNKEL (reference sequence). The CDR3 covers 15 residues. V gave up 4 bases and J gave up 5 bases, with 14 bases separating them.